The 21 T cell receptor beta chains reported below all come from one sample, sequenced in a study of T cell repertoires in cytomegalovirus infection. No antigen is known for these receptors. MiXCR, applied by TCRdb to the reads, yields one record per CDR3 protein. The sample has hundreds of thousands of distinct CDR3 sequences, roughly 43% seen once; the top ten hold 35% to 50%. This material consisted of cultured PBMCs, taken from culture after CMV antigen stimulation. The source is a human donor in good health (CMV status not recorded). Some clones in this sample may be carry-over from other donors' samples.

The V and J genes are TRBV6-2 or TRBV6-3 and TRBJ1-3; D perhaps matches TRBD1 (6 bases). Looked up from germline, CDR1 is MNHEY and CDR2 is SVGEGT. The CDR3 is 15 residues long. Trimming took 10 bases from V and 8 from J, leaving 24 bases between them. CDR3 protein: CATSSTALGGHTIYF. CDR3 coding DNA: TGTGCCACCTCAAGTACGGCCCTCGGGGGGCACACCATATATTTT.

The rearrangement uses TRBV6-5 and TRBJ1-1; 8 bases line up with TRBD1. The J segment lost 5 bases and the V segment lost 2 bases, leaving 7 bases of the junction unmatched. The germline V gene has CDR1 MNHEY and CDR2 SVGAGI. This CDR3 region has 15 residues. CDR3: CASSYGDRRETEAFF. The CDR3 region has the DNA TGTGCCAGCAGTTACGGGGACAGGAGGGAAACTGAAGCTTTCTTT.

The chain employs TRBV7-4 and TRBJ1-5; D not certain. With 5 bases removed from V and 4 bases from J, the gap between germline ends came to 12 bases. The CDR3 has 14 residues. The germline gives CDR1 SGHVT, CDR2 SQSDAQ. The CDR3 DNA reads as TGTGCCAGCAGCAACTCAAGCCGTAATCAGCCCCAGCATTTT. It encodes CASSNSSRNQPQHF. The entire variable domain, with the rest obtained from reference TRBV7-4 and TRBJ1-5, is as follows: GAGVSQSPRYKVAKRGRDVALRCDSISGHVTLYWYRQTLGQGSEVLTYSQSDAQRDKSGRPSGRFSAERPERSVSTLKIQRTEQGDSAVYLCASSNSSRNQPQHFGDGTRLSIL.

The chain recombines TRBV24-1 with TRBJ2-6; possible D gene TRBD1, 6 bases. CDR3 length: 17 residues. The V gene's germline CDR1 is KGHDR and CDR2 SFDVKD. Trimming removed 4 bases at V and 0 bases at J, with 12 bases between. DNA for the CDR3: TGTGCCACCAGTGAAACCGGGACACACTCTGGGGCCAACGTCCTGACTTTC. Translation gives CATSETGTHSGANVLTF.

The chain couples TRBV5-1 to TRBJ2-3; 8 bases line up with TRBD1. The V and J ends lost 3 bases and 6 bases, in that order; junction bases with no gene match: 6. The CDR3 runs 14 residues. The germline gives CDR1 SGHRS, CDR2 YFSETQ. The DNA of the CDR3 is TGCGCCAGCAGCTGGGGACAGGCCCTGGATACGCAGTATTTT. Encoded protein: CASSWGQALDTQYF. Full variable domain (rest looked up from reference TRBV5-1 and TRBJ2-3): KAGVTQTPRYLIKTRGQQVTLSCSPISGHRSVSWYQQTPGQGLQFLFEYFSETQRNKGNFPGRFSGRQFSNSRSEMNVSTLELGDSALYLCASSWGQALDTQYFGPGTRLTVL.

In this sample, this clonotype turned up a few times. V usage is TRBV7-8 and J usage is TRBJ1-2, with D perhaps TRBD1 (5 bases). V was shortened by 0 bases and J by 4 bases, with 24 bases between the two germline ends. Germline values: CDR1 SGHVS, CDR2 FQNEAQ. The CDR3 has 19 residues. The CDR3 nucleotides read TGTGCCAGCAGCTTAGCGCGGGGAGGGGTATGGCTGGCTAGCTATGGCTACACCTTC. Translating gives CASSLARGGVWLASYGYTF.

The chain recombines TRBV6-2 or TRBV6-3 with TRBJ2-3; D gene uncertain. Germline V lookup: CDR1 MNHEY, CDR2 SVGEGT. The CDR3 covers 16 residues. The V and J ends lost 4 bases and 3 bases respectively, with 17 bases between them. CDR3 sequence reads: CASSFRPPVITDTQYF. The DNA of the CDR3 is TGTGCCAGCAGTTTTCGGCCGCCAGTCATAACAGATACGCAGTATTTT.

The chain combines TRBV29-1 with TRBJ2-3; no reliable D call. V gave up 4 bases and J gave up 1 base, with 6 bases separating them. Germline-derived CDR1 and CDR2 are SQVTM and ANQGSEA. There are 12 residues in the CDR3. In DNA form, the CDR3 reads TGCAGCGTTGCCGAGGGCACAGATACGCAGTATTTT. Residues: CSVAEGTDTQYF.

The chain is built from TRBV5-4 and TRBJ2-7, with D tentatively TRBD1 (7 bases). The CDR3 length is 14 residues. Germline V gives CDR1 SGHNT, CDR2 YYREEE (reference sequence). V was pared by 4 bases and J by 1 base, with 12 bases between. As DNA, the CDR3 is TGTGCCAGCAGCCGGGAGACAGGGTCCTACGAGCAGTACTTC. Translation: CASSRETGSYEQYF.

The chain recombines TRBV12-3 or TRBV12-4 with TRBJ2-3; 14 bases map to TRBD2. The CDR3 is 16 residues long. Trimming took 5 bases from V and 4 from J; bases not matched to a gene: 5. DNA for the CDR3: TGTGCCAGCAGTCCTGGACTAGCGGGAGGCGCAGATACGCAGTATTTT. Translated: CASSPGLAGGADTQYF.

This clonotype was seen only a few times. The gene calls are TRBV7-8 and TRBJ2-7, with no clear D. V lost 1 base, J lost 3 bases, and 13 bases lay in between. The CDR3 covers 15 residues. Per germline, CDR1 SGHVS and CDR2 FQNEAQ. This CDR3 reads CASSLGPTGGYEQYF. In DNA form, the CDR3 reads TGTGCCAGCAGCTTAGGCCCTACGGGCGGCTACGAGCAGTACTTC.

This clonotype has a handful of counts. The chain is built from TRBV19 and TRBJ2-1, with TRBD2 matching over 8 bases. CDR3 size: 17 residues. Trimming took 3 bases from V and 1 from J; bases not matched to a gene: 8. Germline values: CDR1 LNHDA, CDR2 SQIVND (reference sequence). The CDR3 DNA reads TGTGCCAGTAGTATCGGGCTCGGGGGGGGGTCCTACAATGAGCAGTTCTTC. Protein: CASSIGLGGGSYNEQFF.

This clonotype has a single count. The chain combines TRBV12-3 or TRBV12-4 with TRBJ2-7; 9 nucleotides line up with TRBD2. The CDR3 has 17 residues. With V trimmed by 4 bases and J by 0 bases, 10 bases remained unmatched. Here the CDR3 reads CASSSRGGGASSYEQYF. CDR3 in DNA: TGTGCCAGCAGTTCCAGGGGCGGGGGGGCGAGCTCCTACGAGCAGTACTTC.

The gene calls are TRBV7-4 and TRBJ2-3; no reliable D call. Trimming shortened V by 2 bases and J by 4 bases, and 10 bases separated the two germline ends. Per germline, CDR1 SGHVT and CDR2 SQSDAQ. This CDR3 contains 14 residues. CDR3 residues: CASSLIDSADTQYF. The CDR3 nucleotides are TGTGCCAGCAGCTTAATCGACTCTGCAGATACGCAGTATTTT.

V and J are TRBV11-2 and TRBJ2-5; D not certain. The CDR3 contains 13 residues. Germline V lookup: CDR1 SGHAT, CDR2 FQNNGV. V lost 2 bases and J lost 4, with 8 bases in between. The CDR3 DNA is TGTGCCAGCAGCTTACAACCCTCAGAGACCCAGTACTTC. Translation gives CASSLQPSETQYF.

J is TRBJ2-1 and V is TRBV6-2 or TRBV6-3, with D possibly matching TRBD1 (5 bases). In germline, CDR1 is MNHEY, CDR2 SVGEGT. Between the trimmed V and J ends, which lost 5 bases and 5 bases, there was a span of 7 bases. CDR3 length equals 12 residues. The CDR3 region is CASSPRDNEQFF. In DNA form, the CDR3 reads TGTGCCAGCAGTCCCAGGGACAATGAGCAGTTCTTC.

This clonotype was recorded a few times. The chain has TRBV4-1 and TRBJ1-4; the D gene is possibly TRBD1 (5 bases). In germline, CDR1 is MGHRA, CDR2 YSYEKL. CDR3 size: 15 residues. V lost 2 bases and J 4 bases, leaving 11 bases between the germline ends. CDR3 region: CASSQPGRLNEKLFF. The CDR3 region has the DNA TGCGCCAGCAGCCAACCGGGACGGCTTAATGAAAAACTGTTTTTT.

The DNA for the CDR3 is TGTGCCAGCAGCTTAGTATCGACAGGGGGGACCGGGGAGCTGTTTTTT. Encoded protein: CASSLVSTGGTGELFF. The J gene is TRBJ2-2, the V gene TRBV7-2; 9 nucleotides align to TRBD1. The CDR3 runs 16 residues. The V and J ends lost 1 base and 5 bases, in that order; junction bases with no gene match: 5. Germline CDR1 reads SGHTA; CDR2 reads FQGNSA.

This clonotype came up a few times. The gene calls are TRBV7-2 and TRBJ1-3; D might be TRBD1 (5 bases). CDR3 length: 14 residues. The germline gives CDR1 SGHTA, CDR2 FQGNSA. V was pared by 11 bases and J by 0 bases, with 14 bases between. CDR3 nucleotide sequence: TGTGCCTGTAGGGACGCGAGCTCTGGAAACACCATATATTTT. Translating it yields CACRDASSGNTIYF.

This clonotype was counted only a few times. The rearrangement joins TRBV7-6 to TRBJ1-1; 7 bases line up with TRBD1. Germline trimming cut 4 bases from V and 4 bases from J; bases unmatched to any gene: 3. CDR1 and CDR2 (germline): SGHVS, FNYEAQ. CDR3 length: 13 amino acids. CDR3 in DNA: TGTGCCAGCAGCTCCAGACAGGGCACTGAAGCTTTCTTT. Translated, it gives CASSSRQGTEAFF.

A note on this clonotype: The junction departs from germline at one end; a sequencing error may be responsible. The chain combines TRBV6-1 with TRBJ1-1; D is undetermined. The CDR3 extends over 13 amino acids. Germline V CDR1 and CDR2: MNHNS, SASEGT. CDR3 sequence reads: CASSEQPNTKAFF. DNA of the CDR3: TGTGCCAGCAGTGAGCAGCCCAACACTAAAGCTTTCTTT.